The T cell receptor (beta chain) under discussion was sequenced for a study of blood T cells in healthy people across ages. PCR was performed a second time for about 6 to 12 cycles using a sample-barcoded 5' primer and a J-beta primer mix. Carrying 12 random nucleotides, a template-switch adaptor labeled each individual cDNA molecule. TCRdb redid the calling of the 5' RACE reads with MiXCR, one entry per CDR3 protein. Of about 800,000 distinct CDR3 sequences in the sample, around 25% were seen once. CDR1 is SEHNR and CDR2 is FQNEAQ in the germline V gene (reference sequence). CDR3 length: 12 residues. The same sample was also studied in work on T cells of mothers and their children. Per that paper: Related pairs of mothers and children showed slightly higher, non-significant overlap versus unrelated pairs.

The TCR sequence derives from a boy aged 5-17 years in good health. The rearrangement joins TRBV7-9 to TRBJ2-5, with D uncertain. The J call may be incorrect, as the DNA end agrees better with TRBJ2-1. The specimen was blood. This CDR3 reads CASSLALYEQFF. The DNA for the CDR3 is TGTGCCAGCAGCTTAGCGCTCTATGAGCAGTTCTTC.